The 26 T cell receptor beta chains given below trace back to one sample, sequenced in a study of blood T cell repertoires in COVID-19. Sequenced by immunoSEQ multiplex PCR; TCRdb stores in-frame clones only, minus some. The repertoire holds 50,000 to 75,000 clones, around 82% seen once, with about 20% in the top ten. Sequenced material: peripheral blood. These receptor sequences come from an elderly man with active or convalescent COVID-19.

The count of this clone is one. The chain uses TRBV9 and TRBJ2-7; TRBD2 matches at 8 bases. The germline gives CDR1 SGDLS, CDR2 YYNGEE. CDR3 length: 15 residues. J was trimmed by 4 bases and V by 0 bases; bases with no gene match: 6. CDR3 in DNA: TGTGCCAGCAGCGTAGAGGCTAGCGGGTGGTACGAGCAGTACTTC. Translation: CASSVEASGWYEQYF.

Points on this clone: In this CDR3 the conserved last residue, phenylalanine or tryptophan, is missing, so a read error is likely. The DNA is omitted, as the CDR3 cannot be located on it reliably, and the CDR3 follows TCRdb's listing. This chain uses TRBV23-1 with TRBJ2-7; the table names TRBD1, a call not compared with the DNA. TRBV23-1 is noted as an ORF with a role that remains uncertain. The CDR3 is 8 amino acids in total, end residues counted. CDR3 sequence: CASSQRQR.

This clone was seen more than once but under ten times. V gene TRBV7-2 combines with J gene TRBJ1-4; D unclear. This CDR3 contains 14 residues. V lost 7 bases to trimming and J lost 8 bases, with 17 bases between them. Germline values: CDR1 SGHTA, CDR2 FQGNSA. DNA for the CDR3: TGTGCCAGCAACAAAGACTCTTCGGGAGAAAAACTGTTTTTT. This encodes CASNKDSSGEKLFF.

The chain recombines TRBV5-1 with TRBJ1-6; D is possibly TRBD1 (6 bases). Trimming removed 0 bases at V and 10 bases at J, with 11 bases between. The germline V gene has CDR1 SGHRS and CDR2 YFSETQ. The CDR3 consists of 14 residues. The CDR3 nucleotides are TGCGCCAGCAGCTTGGAGGGAGGGGGGTCACCCCTCCACTTT. This gives the protein CASSLEGGGSPLHF.

V is TRBV7-2 and J is TRBJ2-4; maybe TRBD1 (6 bases). This CDR3 has 14 residues. V lost 6 bases and J 3 bases, leaving 12 bases between the germline ends. CDR1 and CDR2 (germline): SGHTA, FQGNSA. The CDR3 region is CASSSGQLKNIQYF. The DNA of the CDR3 is TGTGCCAGCAGTTCCGGACAGCTCAAAAACATTCAGTACTTC. Combining the CDR3 with reference TRBV7-2 and TRBJ2-4 gives the whole variable domain GAGVSQSPSNKVTEKGKDVELRCDPISGHTALYWYRQSLGQGLEFLIYFQGNSAPDKSGLPSDRFSAERTGGSVSTLTIQRTQQEDSAVYLCASSSGQLKNIQYFGAGTRLSVL.

This chain uses TRBV19 with TRBJ1-1, with a possible D match to TRBD1 (6 bases). Germline assignment: CDR1 LNHDA and CDR2 SQIVND (reference sequence). V lost 1 base and J 4 bases, leaving 13 bases between the germline ends. The CDR3 is 15 residues long. The chain's CDR3 is CASSIGHRVGTEAFF. DNA of the CDR3: TGTGCCAGTAGTATAGGGCACAGGGTTGGCACTGAAGCTTTCTTT.

The CDR3, as DNA: TGTGCCAGCAGCCCCGACAGAGCTGCTTTAGGGGCCAACGTCCTGACTTTC. Translated: CASSPDRAALGANVLTF. The V call is TRBV4-2, the J call TRBJ2-6, with D perhaps matching TRBD1 (5 bases). Germline values: CDR1 LGHNA, CDR2 YNFKEQ. Trimming shortened V by 4 bases and J by 4 bases, and 17 bases separated the two germline ends. This CDR3 is built from 17 residues.

The chain uses TRBV30 and TRBJ2-1; D may be TRBD1 (6 bases). The CDR3 covers 13 residues. Looked up from germline, CDR1 is GTSNPN and CDR2 is SVGIG (reference sequence). V lost 5 bases and J 5 bases, leaving 13 bases between the germline ends. Here the CDR3 reads CAWGGGLDNEQFF. The CDR3 DNA is TGTGCCTGGGGGGGCGGACTCGACAATGAGCAGTTCTTC.

The chain combines TRBV7-9 with TRBJ2-3; TRBD2 agrees at 8 bases. J was trimmed by 5 bases and V by 4 bases; bases with no gene match: 8. The CDR3 runs to 15 residues. Germline values: CDR1 SEHNR, CDR2 FQNEAQ (reference sequence). In nucleotides, the CDR3 is TGTGCCAGCAGCTCCTGGACTAGCTTGGGAGATACGCAGTATTTT. It translates to CASSSWTSLGDTQYF. Based on the CDR3 plus reference TRBV7-9 and TRBJ2-3, the full variable domain is DTGVSQNPRHKITKRGQNVTFRCDPISEHNRLYWYRQTLGQGPEFLTYFQNEAQLEKSRLLSDRFSAERPKGSFSTLEIQRTEQGDSAMYLCASSSWTSLGDTQYFGPGTRLTVL.

Written as DNA, the CDR3 is TGTGCCAGCAGCTTGGACTGGAAGAACACTGAAGCTTTCTTT. It codes for CASSLDWKNTEAFF. The rearrangement uses TRBV6-5 and TRBJ1-1; D is ambiguous. Looked up from germline, CDR1 is MNHEY and CDR2 is SVGAGI. The CDR3 consists of 14 residues. Trimming took 6 bases from V and 1 from J, leaving 12 bases between them.

The chain combines TRBV5-1 with TRBJ1-2; 10 nucleotides match TRBD1. J lost 5 bases, V lost 1 base, and 2 bases had no gene match. This CDR3 region has 14 residues. Germline CDR1 and CDR2: SGHRS and YFSETQ. DNA for the CDR3: TGCGCCAGCAGCTTGTCGGGACAGGGGTATGGCTACACCTTC. This sequence encodes CASSLSGQGYGYTF. The variable domain in full, with the rest retrieved from reference TRBV5-1 and TRBJ1-2, is KAGVTQTPRYLIKTRGQQVTLSCSPISGHRSVSWYQQTPGQGLQFLFEYFSETQRNKGNFPGRFSGRQFSNSRSEMNVSTLELGDSALYLCASSLSGQGYGYTFGSGTRLTVV.

This chain connects TRBV2 to TRBJ2-3, with 8 bases fitting TRBD1. The CDR3 contains 14 residues. V dropped 8 bases and J dropped 2; count of bases not matched to a gene: 6. CDR1 is SNHLY and CDR2 is FYNNEI in the germline V gene. In nucleotides, the CDR3 is TGTGCCAGCGGGACAGGAGGAATCACAGATACGCAGTATTTT. It specifies CASGTGGITDTQYF.

In its sample, this clone was seen a few times. The chain combines TRBV5-1 with TRBJ1-1; D unresolved. V lost 2 bases, J lost 5 bases, and 13 bases lay in between. Germline assignment: CDR1 SGHRS and CDR2 YFSETQ. The CDR3 runs to 14 residues. The CDR3 loop reads CASSFDSGSTEAFF. DNA for the CDR3: TGCGCCAGCAGCTTTGATTCCGGGAGTACTGAAGCTTTCTTT.

The chain combines TRBV11-2 with TRBJ2-1; 7 bases match TRBD2. The CDR3 is 14 amino acids. The ends lost 5 bases at V and 5 bases at J; junction bases unmatched: 6. CDR1 SGHAT and CDR2 FQNNGV come from the germline V gene. CDR3 sequence: CASSRSLADNEQFF. In DNA, the CDR3 is TGTGCCAGCAGCCGTAGCCTAGCGGACAATGAGCAGTTCTTC.

Only one count was recorded for this clone. The chain couples TRBV7-2 to TRBJ2-5; 10 nucleotides line up with TRBD2. The CDR3 runs 16 residues. Germline V gene sequence: CDR1 SGHTA, CDR2 FQGNSA. The junction had 7 bases not matched to a gene; V was cut back by 2 bases and J by 4 bases. In DNA form, the CDR3 reads TGTGCCAGCAGCTTACTAGCGGGAGACGCCCGAGAGACCCAGTACTTC. Protein product: CASSLLAGDARETQYF.

Only one count was recorded for this clone. This rearrangement joins TRBV5-1 to TRBJ2-5; the D gene is possibly TRBD1 (6 bases). CDR1 and CDR2 from the germline V gene are SGHRS and YFSETQ. The length of the CDR3 is 15 residues. Trimming pared 4 bases from V and 5 bases from J, leaving 18 bases between. The CDR3 nucleotides are TGCGCCAGCAGCGTTGGTGCAGGGGCCGGGGAGACCCAGTACTTC. Amino acid sequence: CASSVGAGAGETQYF.

The V call is TRBV28, the J call TRBJ1-6; D is ambiguous. This CDR3 spans 15 amino acids. CDR1 MDHEN and CDR2 SYDVKM come from the germline V gene. V shed 4 bases and J shed 0 bases, with 7 bases lying between them. The CDR3 region has the DNA TGTGCCAGCAGTTCCGTATACTCCTATAATTCACCCCTCCACTTT. Encoded protein: CASSSVYSYNSPLHF.

In DNA, the CDR3 is TGTGCCAGTACCCCGGGTGGGGAGACCCAGTACTTC. It is translated as CASTPGGETQYF. The V and J genes are TRBV19 and TRBJ2-5; D is uncertain. The CDR3 has 12 residues. Looked up from germline, CDR1 is LNHDA and CDR2 is SQIVND (reference sequence). The V gene lost 7 bases and the J gene lost 5 bases, with 11 bases spanning the gap. The whole variable domain, filled in from reference TRBV19 and TRBJ2-5, reads DGGITQSPKYLFRKEGQNVTLSCEQNLNHDAMYWYRQDPGQGLRLIYYSQIVNDFQKGDIAEGYSVSREKKESFPLTVTSAQKNPTAFYLCASTPGGETQYFGPGTRLLVL.

This clone occurred a few times. The chain couples TRBV7-7 to TRBJ1-3; D is undetermined. Trimming stripped 5 bases from V and 4 bases from J, with 12 bases between. The CDR3 has 14 amino acids. CDR1 is SSHAT and CDR2 is FNYEAQ in the germline V gene (reference sequence). CDR3 DNA: TGTGCCAGCAGCCCCTCCGGAGGGGGAAACACCATATATTTT. It specifies CASSPSGGGNTIYF.

CDR3 sequence reads: CAWSRQSNEQFF. For the CDR3, the DNA is TGTGCCTGGAGTAGACAGAGCAATGAGCAGTTCTTC. This chain connects TRBV30 to TRBJ2-1; perhaps TRBD1 as D (5 bases). Germline-derived CDR1 and CDR2 are GTSNPN and SVGIG (reference sequence). This CDR3 contains 12 residues. V lost 2 bases, J lost 6 bases, and 8 bases lay in between.

The chain is built from TRBV19 and TRBJ2-3, with 10 bases that match TRBD2. Trimming removed 9 bases from V and 5 bases from J; junction bases left unmatched: 8. Germline V lookup: CDR1 LNHDA, CDR2 SQIVND (reference sequence). The CDR3 has 14 residues. The CDR3 DNA follows: TGTGCCAGCAAGCGGGAGGGAGGAGGAGATACGCAGTATTTT. Protein: CASKREGGGDTQYF.

This clone came up many times. The chain links TRBV7-6 to TRBJ2-7; 10 bases map to TRBD1. The CDR3 totals 15 residues. Germline lookup yields CDR1 SGHVS and CDR2 FNYEAQ. The junction had 7 bases not matched to a gene; V was cut back by 1 base and J by 7 bases. CDR3 region: CASSLETGGFLEQYF. The CDR3 DNA is TGTGCCAGCAGCTTAGAGACAGGGGGCTTCTTAGAGCAGTACTTC.

The chain joins TRBV13 to TRBJ1-5, with TRBD1 matching 7 bases. Unmatched junction bases numbered 9, after V lost 4 bases and J lost 9 bases. CDR1 and CDR2 (germline): PRHDT, FYEKMQ (reference sequence). There are 14 residues in the CDR3. The CDR3 loop is CASSSGTAVRPQHF. The CDR3 bases are TGTGCCAGCAGCTCCGGGACAGCGGTGCGGCCCCAGCATTTT.

The chain links TRBV15 to TRBJ1-5; possible D gene TRBD1, 6 bases. This CDR3 has 15 residues. The V end lost 3 bases, the J end lost 3 bases, and 12 bases lay between the germline ends. Germline values: CDR1 LNHNV, CDR2 YYDKDF (reference sequence). The CDR3 region has the DNA TGTGCCACCAGCAGTCAGGGGTCCGCCAATCAGCCCCAGCATTTT. As protein: CATSSQGSANQPQHF.

The chain recombines TRBV6-5 with TRBJ1-2, with a tentative D call TRBD1 (5 bases). The germline V gene encodes CDR1 MNHEY and CDR2 SVGAGI. The V and J ends lost 0 bases and 8 bases respectively, with 13 bases between them. This CDR3 is 14 amino acids long. Here the CDR3 DNA reads TGTGCCAGCAGTTACTCGAGACAGCTGGGGGGCTACACCTTC. This gives the protein CASSYSRQLGGYTF.

The chain joins TRBV28 to TRBJ2-1; maybe TRBD2 (5 bases). The CDR3 extends over 18 amino acids. V was pared by 2 bases and J by 5 bases, with 22 bases between. Germline CDR1 is MDHEN and CDR2 is SYDVKM. The DNA of the CDR3 is TGTGCCAGCAGTTTACCCCGTATTAGCGCGAACCTTCACAATGAGCAGTTCTTC. Amino acids: CASSLPRISANLHNEQFF.